This T cell receptor beta chain was identified in a study of Graves' ophthalmopathy and Graves' hyperthyroidism. Study results and limitations: Among thyroid clonotypes expanded above 0.001 frequency, most also appeared in blood. The model predicted ophthalmopathy progression with around 70% sensitivity and approximately 72% specificity.

This CDR3 is 15 amino acids long. CDR1 and CDR2 from the germline V gene are SEHNR and FQNEAQ (reference sequence). Trimming removed 5 bases from V and 3 bases from J, with 16 bases in between. From RNA, the CDR3 regions of TCR beta chains were amplified and sequenced. Second-round multiplex PCR came after a first-round RT-PCR that employed HTBI primers. MiXCR, applied by TCRdb to the multiplex PCR reads, yields one record per CDR3 protein. The sample lists 900,000 to 1,200,000 distinct CDR3 sequences; 36% were seen once. Newly diagnosed, the hyperthyroidism patients had under 2 months' duration and were aged 18 to 65. Certain patients, namely those with other autoimmune diseases, uncontrolled infections, pregnancy or lactation, were excluded. This clonotype was seen repeatedly, ten times or more. Antigen unknown.

The J gene is TRBJ1-1, the V gene TRBV7-9; TRBD1 might be the D (5 bases). Sequences were obtained from peripheral blood or thyroid tissue (not recorded which). The sequence was collected from an adult man with Graves' hyperthyroidism. The CDR3 DNA reads as TGTGCCAGCAGCAATCGGGTCCGCAGGGACACTGAAGCTTTCTTT. Translated, it gives CASSNRVRRDTEAFF.